The rows below give T cell receptor beta chains drawn from one sample of a study of regulatory T cells in long-lasting Graves disease. Using its own MiXCR run on the multiplex PCR reads, TCRdb lists one record per CDR3 protein. The sample has about 610,000 distinct CDR3 sequences, around 15% seen once. This sample was also put to use in a study of T cells in Graves' hyperthyroidism and ophthalmopathy.

The sequencing here drew on peripheral blood mononuclear cells (PBMCs), taken at new diagnosis, from a patient treated with antithyroid drugs. These receptors were collected from a man aged 18 to 29 with Graves disease. CDR3s include the opening cysteine and the closing phenylalanine or tryptophan. The D gene is left open where the match is weak. The size entry is marked missing in some rows and otherwise reads once, few, many or a size class.

>NA|TRBJ2-1|few|TRBV18
CASSPPGGVVNNEQFF
TGTGCCAGCTCACCACCAGGCGGAGTCGTGAACAATGAGCAGTTCTTC
>NA|TRBJ2-2|NA|TRBV19
CASRTSLNTGELFF
TGTGCCAGTAGAACGAGCCTAAACACCGGGGAGCTGTTTTTT
>NA|TRBJ1-2|NA|TRBV6-5
CASSYLRANYGYTF
TGTGCCAGCAGTTATCTCCGAGCTAACTATGGCTACACCTTC
>NA|TRBJ2-3|NA|TRBV24-1
CATSEPGGTDTQYF
TGTGCCACCAGTGAGCCAGGGGGCACAGATACGCAGTATTTT
>TRBD2|TRBJ2-3|NA|TRBV18
CASSFKAGADTQYF
TGTGCCAGCTCATTCAAAGCGGGAGCAGATACGCAGTATTTT
>NA|TRBJ2-1|NA|TRBV3-1
CASSQVSTNRFF
TGTGCCAGCAGCCAGGTTTCCACTAACCGGTTCTTC
>NA|TRBJ2-1|NA|TRBV9
CASSRDLRNEQFF
TGTGCCAGCAGCCGGGACCTGCGCAATGAGCAGTTCTTC
>NA|TRBJ1-2|many|TRBV30
CAWSAARGYTF
TGTGCCTGGAGCGCCGCTCGGGGCTACACCTTC
>NA|TRBJ2-3|many|TRBV7-9
CASSLSASGTQYF
TGTGCCAGCAGCCTTAGCGCCTCGGGTACGCAGTATTTT
>NA|TRBJ2-7|many|TRBV28
CASYPGSGTEIRAYEQYF
TGTGCCAGCTACCCCGGGAGCGGGACAGAAATTAGAGCCTACGAGCAGTACTTC
>TRBD1|TRBJ2-3|many|TRBV6-1
CASSEVDRAPDTQYF
TGTGCCAGCAGTGAGGTGGACAGGGCACCAGATACGCAGTATTTT
>NA|TRBJ1-2|few|TRBV20-1
CSARVPRRNPYGYTF
TGCAGTGCTAGAGTTCCCCGGAGGAACCCCTATGGCTACACCTTC
>TRBD2|TRBJ2-3|many|TRBV6-1
CASTAEGLATDTQYF
TGTGCCAGCACCGCGGAGGGACTAGCCACAGATACGCAGTATTTT
>TRBD1|TRBJ2-1|NA|TRBV20-1
CSATHRGTARDNEQFF
TGCAGTGCTACCCACAGAGGGACAGCCAGGGATAATGAGCAGTTCTTC
>NA|TRBJ2-4|NA|TRBV7-2
CASSYLMPENIQYF
TGTGCCAGCAGCTACTTAATGCCTGAAAACATTCAGTACTTC
>TRBD1|TRBJ2-7|many|TRBV29-1
CSVDEWGTGGSYEQYF
TGCAGCGTTGATGAGTGGGGGACAGGGGGCTCCTACGAGCAGTACTTC
>NA|TRBJ1-1|few|TRBV7-9
CASSRLDRPDTEAFF
TGTGCCAGCAGCCGTCTGGACCGCCCGGACACTGAAGCTTTCTTT
>NA|TRBJ2-2|NA|TRBV19
CASSREGGRGELFF
TGTGCCAGTAGCCGCGAAGGGGGGCGCGGGGAGCTGTTTTTT
>TRBD2|TRBJ2-2|NA|TRBV9
CASSVVAGGPGELFF
TGTGCCAGCAGCGTAGTAGCGGGAGGTCCCGGGGAGCTGTTTTTT
>TRBD1|TRBJ2-5|many|TRBV7-2
CASSDRGSQETQYF
TGTGCCAGCAGCGACAGGGGCAGCCAAGAGACCCAGTACTTC
>NA|TRBJ2-6|many|TRBV6-1
CASSPTSSGANVLTF
TGTGCCAGCAGCCCTACTAGCTCTGGGGCCAACGTCCTGACTTTC
>NA|TRBJ2-1|many|TRBV29-1
CSVRRTQGNEQFF
TGCAGCGTTCGTAGGACCCAGGGGAATGAGCAGTTCTTC
>NA|TRBJ1-3|NA|TRBV28
CASSLAGPSGNTIYF
TGTGCCAGCAGTTTGGCGGGGCCCTCTGGAAACACCATATATTTT
>TRBD1|TRBJ1-1|few|TRBV20-1
CSVQGGTMNTEAFF
TGCAGTGTCCAGGGGGGCACCATGAACACTGAAGCTTTCTTT
>NA|TRBJ2-7|many|TRBV6-5
CASSYRQYEQYF
TGTGCCAGCAGTTACCGGCAGTACGAGCAGTACTTC
>TRBD2|TRBJ2-1|once|TRBV3-1
CGSSRAGTSVYNEQFF
TGTGGCAGCAGCCGGGCCGGGACTAGCGTTTACAATGAGCAGTTCTTC
>TRBD2|TRBJ2-7|many|TRBV28
CASSEASSGRREQYF
TGTGCCAGCAGCGAAGCCTCTAGCGGGAGGAGGGAGCAGTACTTC
>TRBD1|TRBJ1-2|NA|TRBV7-3
CASSSAGGAKYGYTF
TGTGCCAGCAGCTCGGCAGGGGGCGCGAAGTATGGCTACACCTTC
>NA|TRBJ2-3|many|TRBV12-3/TRBV12-4
CASSSDLTPDTQYF
TGTGCCAGCAGTTCCGACTTGACTCCGGATACGCAGTATTTT
>NA|TRBJ1-2|many|TRBV7-9
CASSPQGGRGFGYTF
TGTGCCAGCAGCCCTCAGGGAGGACGAGGGTTTGGCTACACCTTC
>NA|TRBJ2-7|many|TRBV27
CASSSSAGTQYEQYF
TGTGCCAGCAGTTCGTCAGCCGGGACTCAATACGAGCAGTACTTC
>NA|TRBJ2-1|many|TRBV2
CASSTQRDSEQFF
TGTGCCAGCAGTACGCAGCGGGACAGTGAGCAGTTCTTC
>NA|TRBJ2-5|NA|TRBV20-1
CSARYGGETQYF
TGCAGTGCTAGATATGGTGGGGAGACCCAGTACTTC
>NA|TRBJ1-2|NA|TRBV20-1
CSAPTGVYGYTF
TGCAGTGCCCCGACAGGAGTCTATGGCTACACCTTC
>NA|TRBJ1-6|NA|TRBV11-2
CASSFDGDNSPLHF
TGTGCCAGCAGCTTTGACGGGGATAATTCACCCCTCCACTTT
>NA|TRBJ1-1|many|TRBV7-9
CASTTGQNTEAFF
TGTGCCAGCACCACGGGACAGAACACTGAAGCTTTCTTT
>NA|TRBJ2-1|few|TRBV20-1
CSARDPDRRQRPYNEQFF
TGCAGTGCTAGAGATCCCGACAGACGCCAAAGGCCGTACAATGAGCAGTTCTTC
>NA|TRBJ2-3|few|TRBV7-9
CASSERDSFSTDTQYF
TGTGCCAGCAGCGAGCGGGACAGCTTTAGCACAGATACGCAGTATTTT
>NA|TRBJ2-3|NA|TRBV15
CVTSRAGTPWGDTQYF
TGTGTCACCAGCAGAGCCGGGACTCCGTGGGGGGATACGCAGTATTTT
>NA|TRBJ2-2|NA|TRBV19
CASCGRGTGELFF
TGTGCCAGTTGTGGCAGGGGAACCGGGGAGCTGTTTTTT
>TRBD2|TRBJ2-3|many|TRBV7-7
CASSPSGRGADTQYF
TGTGCTAGCAGCCCTAGCGGGAGGGGCGCAGATACGCAGTATTTT
>NA|TRBJ2-1|many|TRBV6-1
CASQGLSYNEQFF
TGTGCCAGCCAGGGCTTATCCTACAATGAGCAGTTCTTC
>NA|TRBJ1-5|NA|TRBV12-5
CASGLVASTGPHQPQHF
TGTGCTAGTGGTTTGGTAGCCAGCACAGGGCCCCATCAGCCCCAGCATTTT
>NA|TRBJ2-2|many|TRBV12-3/TRBV12-4
CASSSGSGGELFF
TGTGCCAGCAGTTCAGGTTCGGGCGGGGAGCTGTTTTTT
>TRBD1|TRBJ2-3|many|TRBV28
CASTLRGPPDTQYF
TGTGCCAGCACCTTGAGGGGGCCCCCAGATACGCAGTATTTT
>TRBD1|TRBJ2-2|few|TRBV27
CASSLAQGAGGELFF
TGTGCCAGCAGTTTGGCCCAGGGGGCGGGAGGGGAGCTGTTTTTT
>TRBD2|TRBJ2-3|NA|TRBV3-1
CASSQEGGQEWDTQYF
TGTGCCAGCAGCCAGGAGGGAGGGCAGGAATGGGATACGCAGTATTTT
>NA|TRBJ1-5|NA|TRBV19
CASSIGYGSNQPQHF
TGTGCCAGTAGTATCGGGTACGGTAGCAATCAGCCCCAGCATTTT
>TRBD1|TRBJ2-7|many|TRBV7-9
CASSTDRASYEQYF
TGTGCCAGTAGTACTGACAGGGCTTCCTACGAGCAGTACTTC
>TRBD2|TRBJ2-7|many|TRBV27
CASRLAGGRYEQYF
TGTGCCAGCAGGCTAGCGGGAGGGCGCTACGAGCAGTACTTC
>NA|TRBJ2-3|few|TRBV5-4
CASTPPGKSTDTQYF
TGTGCCAGCACCCCACCCGGGAAAAGCACAGATACGCAGTATTTT
>NA|TRBJ1-1|NA|TRBV5-1
CASKDIKGTEAFF
TGCGCCAGCAAAGACATAAAGGGCACTGAAGCTTTCTTT
>TRBD1|TRBJ2-1|few|TRBV10-2
CASNEDRGTYNEQFF
TGCGCCAGCAATGAGGACAGGGGGACCTACAATGAGCAGTTCTTC
>NA|TRBJ2-1|NA|TRBV9
CASSEGYYNEQFF
TGTGCCAGCAGCGAAGGCTACTACAATGAGCAGTTCTTC
>TRBD2|TRBJ2-1|many|TRBV18
CASSPNQLAGGYNEQFF
TGTGCCAGCTCACCTAACCAACTAGCGGGAGGCTACAATGAGCAGTTCTTC
>NA|TRBJ2-5|many|TRBV12-3/TRBV12-4
CASSPGVGRETQYF
TGTGCCAGCAGTCCCGGGGTCGGGCGAGAGACCCAGTACTTC